This record looks at one TCR beta chain sequence and its context. Its antigen is currently unknown. V lost 7 bases and J 5 bases, leaving 13 bases between the germline ends. The CDR3 runs 13 residues. Germline V lookup: CDR1 SNHLY, CDR2 FYNNEI. The sample comes from a study of blood T cells in healthy people across ages. Study findings and constraints: A greater number of naive CD4+ cells and higher diversity distinguished long-lived donors from aged donors. The percentage of naive T cells correlated strongly with TCR beta diversity.

A sample-barcoded 5' primer and a J-beta primer mix were used in a second PCR of roughly 7 to 11 cycles. TCRdb independently ran MiXCR on the 5' RACE reads; one entry per CDR3 protein. The sample shows about 680,000 distinct CDR3 sequences, around half of them seen only once. The chain has TRBV2 and TRBJ2-3; maybe TRBD1 (6 bases). This TCR was sampled from a woman aged 55-70 years in good health. Sequencing input: blood. CDR3 protein: CASKQGWGDTQYF. The CDR3 bases are TGTGCCAGCAAGCAGGGGTGGGGAGATACGCAGTATTTT.